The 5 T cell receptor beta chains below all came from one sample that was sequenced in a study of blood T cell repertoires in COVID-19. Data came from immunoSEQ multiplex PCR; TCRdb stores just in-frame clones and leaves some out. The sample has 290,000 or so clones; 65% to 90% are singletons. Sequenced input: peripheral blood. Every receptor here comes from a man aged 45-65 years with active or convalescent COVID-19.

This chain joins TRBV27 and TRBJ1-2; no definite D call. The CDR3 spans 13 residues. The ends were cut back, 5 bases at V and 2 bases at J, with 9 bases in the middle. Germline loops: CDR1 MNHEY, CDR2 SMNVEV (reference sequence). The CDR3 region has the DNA TGTGCCAGCAGTCCCAACTGGAACTATGGCTACACCTTC. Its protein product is CASSPNWNYGYTF.

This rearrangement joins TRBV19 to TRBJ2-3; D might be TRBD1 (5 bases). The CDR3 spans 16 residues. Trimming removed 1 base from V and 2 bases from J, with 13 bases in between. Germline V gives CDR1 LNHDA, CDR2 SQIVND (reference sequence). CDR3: CASSIGYGATTDTQYF. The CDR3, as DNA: TGTGCCAGTAGTATAGGCTATGGGGCAACCACAGATACGCAGTATTTT.

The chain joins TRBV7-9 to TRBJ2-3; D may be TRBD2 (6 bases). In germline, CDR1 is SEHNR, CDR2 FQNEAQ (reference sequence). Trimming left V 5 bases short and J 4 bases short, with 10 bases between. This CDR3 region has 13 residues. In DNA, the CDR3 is TGTGCCAGCAGCCCACGGAGGGCAGATACGCAGTATTTT. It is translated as CASSPRRADTQYF.

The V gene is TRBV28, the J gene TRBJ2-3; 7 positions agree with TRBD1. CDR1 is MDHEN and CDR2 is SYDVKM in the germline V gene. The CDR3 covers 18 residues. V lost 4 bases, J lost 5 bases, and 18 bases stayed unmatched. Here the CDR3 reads CASSSPSDRTKGGDTQYF. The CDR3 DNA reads TGTGCCAGCAGTTCACCATCGGACAGGACGAAGGGCGGAGATACGCAGTATTTT.

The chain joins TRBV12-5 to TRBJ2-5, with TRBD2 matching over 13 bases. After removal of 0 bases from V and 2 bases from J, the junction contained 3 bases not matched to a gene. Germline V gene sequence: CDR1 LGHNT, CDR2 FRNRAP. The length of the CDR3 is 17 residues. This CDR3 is CASGLVPGLAGQETQYF. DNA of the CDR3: TGTGCTAGTGGTTTGGTACCGGGACTAGCGGGGCAAGAGACCCAGTACTTC.